The rows below give T cell receptor beta chains drawn from one sample of a study of vaccination and CD4 T cells after COVID-19. TCRdb called the PCR reads again in MiXCR, with one record for every CDR3 protein. The sample records about 14,000 distinct CDR3 sequences, approximately 60% being singletons. The antigens of these receptors remain unknown. Specimen: CD4+ T cells from blood, cultured in vitro. Source of these receptors: a human donor who had recovered from COVID-19. CDR3s include the opening cysteine and the closing phenylalanine or tryptophan. The order of the fields is V gene, J gene, D gene, clone size, CDR3 DNA, CDR3 protein. D genes are given only for firm matches. Some rows have no size entry. The others give once, few or many, or a class for an expanded clone.

TRBV20-1,TRBJ2-5,TRBD1,NA,TGCAGTGCTAGAGATGGGACAGGGAAAGAGACCCAGTACTTC,CSARDGTGKETQYF
TRBV4-2,TRBJ1-5,NA,NA,TGTGCCAGCAGCCAAAGGACAAATCAGCCCCAGCATTTT,CASSQRTNQPQHF
TRBV20-1,TRBJ2-1,TRBD2,NA,TGCAGTGCTAGAGATCGGGCGGGGACTAGCACCTACAATGAGCAGTTCTTC,CSARDRAGTSTYNEQFF
TRBV5-1,TRBJ2-1,TRBD2,NA,TGCGCCAGCAGCTTGGTCGTCAGGACTAGCGGTTACAATGAGCAGTTCTTC,CASSLVVRTSGYNEQFF
TRBV6-1,TRBJ2-2,NA,once,TGTGCCAGCATGGGCGGGGTCCACGACACCGGGGAGCTGTTTTTT,CASMGGVHDTGELFF
TRBV6-1,TRBJ2-7,TRBD2,NA,TGTGCCAGCAGCCCCGAGACGGGAGGGAGTTACGAGCAGTACTTC,CASSPETGGSYEQYF
TRBV10-1,TRBJ2-3,NA,NA,TGCGCCAGCAGTGAGTCGCTGGCAGATACGCAGTATTTT,CASSESLADTQYF
TRBV27,TRBJ1-2,NA,few,TGTGCCAGCAGTTTATGGGGGCGGGGGGATGGCTACACCTTC,CASSLWGRGDGYTF
TRBV20-1,TRBJ2-1,TRBD2,NA,TGCAGTGCTAGAACTAGCGGGACCAATGAGCAGTTCTTC,CSARTSGTNEQFF
TRBV7-2,TRBJ2-7,TRBD1,NA,TGTGCCAGCAGCTGCAGCCAACTCCGGGACAGCTGCTACGAGCAGTACTTC,CASSCSQLRDSCYEQYF
TRBV6-2/TRBV6-3,TRBJ2-3,TRBD1,NA,TGTGCCAGCAGTTACCGACAGGGAACAGATACGCAGTATTTT,CASSYRQGTDTQYF
TRBV6-2/TRBV6-3,TRBJ1-5,NA,few,TGTGCCAGCAGTTACTCGAATATCCGACATCCTAGGGAACCCCAGCATTTT,CASSYSNIRHPREPQHF
TRBV6-2/TRBV6-3,TRBJ1-1,NA,NA,TGTGCCAGCAGTCGCGGGCCGTGGTTTGAAGCTTTCTTT,CASSRGPWFEAFF
TRBV7-8,TRBJ2-1,TRBD2,large,TGTGCCAGCAGCGCTACGACTAGCGGGAGCTTTTTGTTCTTC,CASSATTSGSFLFF
TRBV20-1,TRBJ2-3,NA,NA,TGCAGTGCCGATACCGGGCCAACCATAACTACAGATACGCAGTATTTT,CSADTGPTITTDTQYF
TRBV15,TRBJ2-7,NA,NA,TGTGCCACCAGCACAGAGGTAACCGGGGTAACCTACGATCAGTACTTC,CATSTEVTGVTYDQYF
TRBV5-1,TRBJ2-7,TRBD2,NA,TGCGCCAGCAGCTTCGGGACTAGCGGGAGTCACTACGAGCAGTACTTC,CASSFGTSGSHYEQYF